Included here is one TCR beta chain sequence, with context. Its cognate antigen is unknown. CD45RO-negative, CCR7-selected cells formed the naive CD8 fraction, which excluded terminally differentiated effector memory CD45RA+ cells. The data are from a study of shared clonotypes between healthy human individuals. Study-wide findings and caveats: A generally larger estimated richness was seen in naive subsets than in memory subsets.

Libraries were prepared by immunoSEQ multiplex PCR; TCRdb keeps only in-frame clonotypes and omits some of them. The profile shows fewer than 800,000 clones, 92% of them singletons. The CDR3 runs 15 residues. V lost 0 bases, J lost 3 bases, and 3 bases stayed unmatched. Looked up from germline, CDR1 is MNHEY and CDR2 is SMNVEV (reference sequence). The material sequenced was naive CD8+ T cells sorted from blood. This sequence joins TRBV27 and TRBJ2-7, with 9 nucleotides matching TRBD1. The receptor was isolated from a man aged 25-45 years in good health. CDR3 protein: CASSLSRTGDYEQYF. The CDR3, as DNA: TGTGCCAGCAGTTTATCCAGGACAGGGGACTACGAGCAGTACTTC.